One and the same sample provided the 15 T cell receptor beta chains below, sequenced in a study of identifying expanded T cells in peripheral blood. Data came from immunoSEQ multiplex PCR; TCRdb stores just in-frame clones and leaves some out. The table includes tens of thousands of clones, 84% detected once. Sequenced material: blood. All receptors come from a person aged 18 to 70 in good health.

V and J are TRBV6-4 and TRBJ2-1; 9 positions match TRBD2. CDR3 length: 15 residues. Germline CDR1 is MRHNA and CDR2 is SNTAGT. Unmatched junction bases numbered 10, after V lost 4 bases and J lost 9 bases. CDR3 region: CASSGDAGGAGEQFF. CDR3 nucleotide sequence: TGTGCCAGCAGTGGAGACGCGGGAGGGGCCGGTGAGCAGTTCTTC.

The rearrangement uses TRBV7-2 and TRBJ2-7, with D uncertain. From germline, CDR1 is SGHTA and CDR2 FQGNSA. V lost 3 bases and J lost 2, with 8 bases in between. This CDR3 region has 13 residues. The chain's CDR3 is CASSFAAAYEQYF. CDR3 sequence (DNA): TGTGCCAGCAGCTTCGCCGCCGCCTACGAGCAGTACTTC.

In DNA form, the CDR3 reads TGTGCCAGCAGCAGAACGACAGGCTATGCGCTAGATACGCAGTATTTT. It translates to CASSRTTGYALDTQYF. The chain employs TRBV5-4 and TRBJ2-3; D possibly corresponds to TRBD1 (6 bases). The CDR3 spans 16 residues. The germline V gene has CDR1 SGHNT and CDR2 YYREEE (reference sequence). The V and J ends lost 4 bases and 5 bases respectively, with 20 bases between them.

The J gene is TRBJ2-3, the V gene TRBV4-3; TRBD2 agrees at 8 bases. J gave up 0 bases and V 0 bases, and 8 bases lay outside the gene matches. Germline lookup yields CDR1 LGHNA and CDR2 YSLEER. CDR3 length equals 18 residues. CDR3 coding DNA: TGCGCCAGCAGCCAAGATTCGGGGGGGGGTTATAGCACAGATACGCAGTATTTT. Amino acids: CASSQDSGGGYSTDTQYF.

Concerning this clone: This probably arose from a read error, given a far larger clone one base away. The chain has TRBV5-4 and TRBJ2-3, with D unclear. This CDR3 is built from 13 residues. Germline V gene data show CDR1 as SGHNT and CDR2 as YYREEE (reference sequence). The V and J ends lost 0 bases and 2 bases respectively, with 4 bases between them. In DNA form, the CDR3 reads TGTGCCAGCAGCTTGGACCACACAGATACGCAGTATTTT. It encodes CASSLDHTDTQYF. The whole variable domain, filled in from reference TRBV5-4 and TRBJ2-3, reads ETGVTQSPTHLIKTRGQQVTLRCSSQSGHNTVSWYQQALGQGPQFIFQYYREEENGRGNFPPRFSGLQFPNYSSELNVNALELDDSALYLCASSLDHTDTQYFGPGTRLTVL.

This clone has only a few counts. V usage is TRBV6-4 and J usage is TRBJ2-1; D is perhaps TRBD2 (6 bases). The CDR3 sequence is 15 residues long. Germline values: CDR1 MRHNA, CDR2 SNTAGT. V was shortened by 5 bases and J by 5 bases, with 16 bases between the two germline ends. The CDR3 bases are TGTGCCAGCAGTTATAGCGGATTCCCTGACAATGAGCAGTTCTTC. Translated, it gives CASSYSGFPDNEQFF.

The chain is built from TRBV7-2 and TRBJ2-7; 9 nucleotides align to TRBD2. V lost 5 bases, J lost 2 bases, and 19 bases stayed unmatched. The CDR3 length is 19 residues. Germline loops: CDR1 SGHTA, CDR2 FQGNSA. CDR3 in amino acids: CASSPTPYLAGGPTYEQYF. The CDR3 DNA follows: TGTGCCAGCAGCCCAACCCCTTACCTGGCGGGAGGGCCCACCTACGAGCAGTACTTC. Looking up the rest from reference TRBV7-2 and TRBJ2-7 gives the full variable domain: GAGVSQSPSNKVTEKGKDVELRCDPISGHTALYWYRQSLGQGLEFLIYFQGNSAPDKSGLPSDRFSAERTGGSVSTLTIQRTQQEDSAVYLCASSPTPYLAGGPTYEQYFGPGTRLTVT.

The chain combines TRBV13 with TRBJ1-4, with 9 bases fitting TRBD1. Germline CDR1 PRHDT, CDR2 FYEKMQ (reference sequence). The CDR3 is made up of 16 amino acids. V lost 4 bases and J lost 8; bases outside the gene matches: 11. As DNA, the CDR3 is TGTGCCAGCAGCTCGGCCCGGGACAGGGAAGGGGAAAAACTGTTTTTT. Amino acids: CASSSARDREGEKLFF. The entire variable domain, with the rest obtained from reference TRBV13 and TRBJ1-4, is as follows: AAGVIQSPRHLIKEKRETATLKCYPIPRHDTVYWYQQGPGQDPQFLISFYEKMQSDKGSIPDRFSAQQFSDYHSELNMSSLELGDSALYFCASSSARDREGEKLFFGSGTQLSVL.

V gene TRBV11-2 combines with J gene TRBJ2-5; D is uncertain. CDR1 and CDR2 from the germline V gene are SGHAT and FQNNGV. Trimming removed 3 bases at V and 1 base at J, with 12 bases between. The CDR3 loop spans 15 amino acids. In nucleotides, the CDR3 is TGTGCCAGCAGCTTTATAACGGGCTCCCAAGAGACCCAGTACTTC. It translates to CASSFITGSQETQYF.

V is TRBV5-1 and J is TRBJ2-5, with D tentatively TRBD1 (6 bases). The CDR3 is made up of 11 amino acids. V was pared by 5 bases and J by 7 bases, with 9 bases between. Germline lookup yields CDR1 SGHRS and CDR2 YFSETQ. Here the CDR3 reads CASSQQGTQYF. The CDR3 DNA follows: TGCGCCAGCAGTCAACAGGGGACCCAGTACTTC.

The chain joins TRBV4-3 to TRBJ1-5; D ambiguous. Trimming took off 0 bases at V and 4 bases at J, with 7 bases between the two ends. This CDR3 is built from 14 residues. Germline CDR1 reads LGHNA; CDR2 reads YSLEER. The CDR3 coding sequence is TGCGCCAGCAGCCAAGATTCAGGAAATCAGCCCCAGCATTTT. Its translation is CASSQDSGNQPQHF.

The chain combines TRBV6-1 with TRBJ2-7; tentatively, D is TRBD1 (6 bases). The CDR3 spans 14 residues. CDR1 and CDR2 from the germline V gene are MNHNS and SASEGT. V lost 6 bases, J lost 7 bases, and 19 bases lay in between. CDR3 in amino acids: CASSLGAPPVEQYF. The CDR3 nucleotides read TGTGCCAGCAGCCTGGGGGCGCCCCCTGTGGAGCAGTACTTC.

This chain uses TRBV9 with TRBJ2-1, with D perhaps matching TRBD1 or TRBD2 (5 bases each). With 3 bases removed from V and 2 bases from J, the gap between germline ends came to 12 bases. Per germline, CDR1 SGDLS and CDR2 YYNGEE. This CDR3 contains 15 residues. In DNA form, the CDR3 reads TGTGCCAGCAGCGAGACCGGGACCCCCTACAATGAGCAGTTCTTC. Translating gives CASSETGTPYNEQFF. The whole variable domain, remainder taken from reference TRBV9 and TRBJ2-1, is DSGVTQTPKHLITATGQRVTLRCSPRSGDLSVYWYQQSLDQGLQFLIQYYNGEERAKGNILERFSAQQFPDLHSELNLSSLELGDSALYFCASSETGTPYNEQFFGPGTRLTVL.

J is TRBJ2-1 and V is TRBV5-1; 9 bases match TRBD2. CDR1 is SGHRS and CDR2 is YFSETQ in the germline V gene. This CDR3 is 16 amino acids long. V was clipped by 4 bases and J by 2 bases; unmatched bases: 7. CDR3 sequence reads: CASSPGLALTYNEQFF. CDR3 in DNA: TGCGCCAGCAGCCCCGGACTAGCGCTGACCTACAATGAGCAGTTCTTC.

This clone was seen only once. The V gene is TRBV2, the J gene TRBJ2-7; 12 nucleotides agree with TRBD2. Trimming cost V 2 bases and J 2 bases; bases outside gene matches: 13. CDR3 length: 19 residues. Looked up from germline, CDR1 is SNHLY and CDR2 is FYNNEI. Here the CDR3 reads CASSEHPGLAGTNAYEQYF. CDR3 coding DNA: TGTGCCAGCAGTGAACACCCGGGACTAGCGGGCACCAACGCCTACGAGCAGTACTTC.